This T cell receptor beta chain originates from a study of T cell responses to AZD1222 COVID-19 vaccine. Sequencing was performed with immunoSEQ multiplex PCR; in TCRdb, only in-frame clones are kept and a portion is missing. The sample shows roughly 81,000 clones, 65% to 90% of them seen only once. The V gene lost 1 base and the J gene lost 0 bases, with 13 bases spanning the gap. Germline values: CDR1 LNHDA, CDR2 SQIVND (reference sequence). This CDR3 contains 17 residues. There are a few counts of this clone. Its target is not known. Findings and caveats of the study: Two doses of AZD1222 preceded a rise in Spike-specific TCR breadth and depth.

This sequence originates from an adult in good health. The V gene is TRBV19, the J gene TRBJ1-5; no clear D gene. Material: peripheral blood, obtained on day 0 of AZD1222 vaccination. The CDR3 protein is CASSIGVAGVSNQPQHF. The CDR3 DNA reads TGTGCCAGTAGTATAGGAGTGGCGGGTGTTAGCAATCAGCCCCAGCATTTT.